These 27 T cell receptor beta chains were all obtained from the same sample, sequenced in a study of blood T cell repertoires in COVID-19 (dated by TCRdb to 2020 to 2021). Library method: the immunoSEQ multiplex PCR assay. TCRdb stores this immuneACCESS table with in-frame sequences only. Part of the clones is absent; in the studies checked, under half of the shortfall reflects unresolved V genes, and no reason is known for the rest. Recorded for this sample are more than 65,000 clones; almost 85% of them occurred a single time. The ten largest clones capture approximately 7% of the sample. What was sequenced was peripheral blood. Source of these receptors: a human donor in a cohort sampled during active COVID-19.

The chain is built from TRBV19 and TRBJ1-1, with D perhaps matching TRBD1 (5 bases). The CDR3 totals 14 residues. CDR1 and CDR2 (germline): LNHDA, SQIVND (reference sequence). Trimming left V 5 bases short and J 8 bases short, with 18 bases between. The CDR3 loop reads CASSSPGGGREAFF. CDR3 in DNA: TGTGCCAGTAGTTCCCCGGGGGGAGGGAGAGAAGCTTTCTTT.

This chain uses TRBV27 with TRBJ2-7; a weak D match, TRBD1 (5 bases). The CDR3 length is 13 residues. Germline loops: CDR1 MNHEY, CDR2 SMNVEV (reference sequence). Trimming left V 5 bases short and J 2 bases short, with 10 bases between. The CDR3 loop is CASSVPDTYEQYF. The CDR3 DNA follows: TGTGCCAGCAGTGTACCGGACACCTACGAGCAGTACTTC.

The chain joins TRBV7-6 to TRBJ1-2; D gene unclear. V lost 0 bases, J lost 6 bases, and 14 bases lay in between. CDR1 SGHVS and CDR2 FNYEAQ come from the germline V gene. There are 15 residues in the CDR3. The CDR3 here is CASSLARGRSDGYTF. The CDR3 nucleotides are TGTGCCAGCAGCTTAGCGCGCGGCCGGTCGGATGGCTACACCTTC.

This chain connects TRBV7-9 to TRBJ2-1; 7 nucleotides line up with TRBD1. The ends lost 2 bases at V and 5 bases at J; junction bases unmatched: 3. The CDR3 sequence is 14 residues long. Germline loops: CDR1 SEHNR, CDR2 FQNEAQ (reference sequence). The CDR3 loop is CASSLTQGDNEQFF. The DNA for the CDR3 is TGTGCCAGCAGCTTAACGCAGGGGGACAATGAGCAGTTCTTC.

In this sample, this clone turned up a few times. The chain's CDR3 is CASSLGGSNYGYTF. CDR3 in DNA: TGCGCCAGCAGCTTGGGTGGCAGTAACTATGGCTACACCTTC. The V call is TRBV5-1, the J call TRBJ1-2; no clear D. Germline V gene sequence: CDR1 SGHRS, CDR2 YFSETQ. This CDR3 region has 14 residues. V lost 0 bases, J lost 1 base, and 7 bases lay in between.

This clone has more than one count but fewer than ten. The chain couples TRBV7-2 to TRBJ1-1; 7 nucleotides match TRBD1. This CDR3 is 13 amino acids long. The V gene end was trimmed by 7 bases and the J gene end by 1 base; junction bases not matched to a gene: 3. Germline CDR1 reads SGHTA; CDR2 reads FQGNSA. Here the CDR3 DNA reads TGTGCCAGCAATTACAGGGGGAACACTGAAGCTTTCTTT. It is translated as CASNYRGNTEAFF.

The chain joins TRBV6-1 to TRBJ2-6; no firm D call. The CDR3 sequence is 18 residues long. The V end was cut by 2 bases, the J end by 2 bases, with 16 bases between. Germline V lookup: CDR1 MNHNS, CDR2 SASEGT. The CDR3 DNA follows: TGTGCCAGCAGTGAAAGTACACGCTGGCGGCCTGGGGCCAACGTCCTGACTTTC. Translation: CASSESTRWRPGANVLTF.

The chain is built from TRBV6-5 and TRBJ1-5; possibly TRBD1 for D (5 bases). In germline, CDR1 is MNHEY, CDR2 SVGAGI. The ends were cut back, 7 bases at V and 6 bases at J, with 16 bases in the middle. The length of the CDR3 is 14 residues. Here the CDR3 DNA reads TGTGCCAGCACCGGGACCCAGGGAGGTCAGCCCCAGCATTTT. Translating gives CASTGTQGGQPQHF.

The chain links TRBV23-1 to TRBJ1-4; the match to TRBD1 covers 12 bases. TRBV23-1 is annotated as an ORF whose role is uncertain. The length of the CDR3 is 18 residues. With 2 bases clipped from V and 12 bases from J, the junction kept 16 bases outside the gene matches. The CDR3 sequence: CASSQPRDRGRLVGELFF. The CDR3, as DNA: TGCGCCAGCAGTCAACCGAGGGACAGGGGGCGCCTCGTGGGAGAACTGTTTTTT.

This chain links TRBV7-2 with TRBJ1-2, with 7 positions matching TRBD1. CDR1 and CDR2 from the germline V gene are SGHTA and FQGNSA. J was trimmed by 8 bases and V by 3 bases; bases with no gene match: 18. This CDR3 has 17 amino acids. This CDR3 is CASSFTADSQGLKGYTF. In DNA form, the CDR3 reads TGTGCCAGCAGCTTCACGGCCGATTCACAGGGGCTTAAAGGCTACACCTTC.

This CDR3 reads CASSADRGRRTDTQYF. DNA of the CDR3: TGCGCCAGCAGCGCCGACAGGGGACGACGCACAGATACGCAGTATTTT. The chain links TRBV5-1 to TRBJ2-3, with 8 bases that match TRBD1. V lost 4 bases and J lost 1; bases outside the gene matches: 8. The CDR3 runs 16 residues. The V gene's germline CDR1 is SGHRS and CDR2 YFSETQ. The variable domain in full, completed from reference TRBV5-1 and TRBJ2-3, reads KAGVTQTPRYLIKTRGQQVTLSCSPISGHRSVSWYQQTPGQGLQFLFEYFSETQRNKGNFPGRFSGRQFSNSRSEMNVSTLELGDSALYLCASSADRGRRTDTQYFGPGTRLTVL.

The chain is built from TRBV10-3 and TRBJ2-1; TRBD1 agrees at 7 bases. This CDR3 spans 15 amino acids. Germline V CDR1 and CDR2: ENHRY, SYGVKD. J lost 3 bases, V lost 6 bases, and 8 bases had no gene match. The CDR3 is CAIRGPGQLYNEQFF. The CDR3 DNA follows: TGTGCCATCAGGGGGCCGGGACAGCTCTACAATGAGCAGTTCTTC.

This clone came up a few times. The V call is TRBV6-5, the J call TRBJ1-2, with 12 bases lining up with TRBD1. Germline trimming cut 8 bases from V and 8 bases from J; bases unmatched to any gene: 6. This CDR3 is built from 13 residues. Germline values: CDR1 MNHEY, CDR2 SVGAGI. The CDR3 nucleotides read TGTGCCAGCCGGGGACAGGGGGCGCGGGGCTACACCTTC. It codes for CASRGQGARGYTF.

J is TRBJ1-6 and V is TRBV5-1, with 8 bases matching TRBD1. The germline V gene has CDR1 SGHRS and CDR2 YFSETQ. This CDR3 region has 15 residues. V dropped 0 bases and J dropped 8; count of bases not matched to a gene: 4. The CDR3 spells CASSLAGQGYSPLHF. CDR3 nucleotide sequence: TGCGCCAGCAGCTTGGCCGGACAGGGTTATTCACCCCTCCACTTT.

J is TRBJ2-1 and V is TRBV18; TRBD2 is a possible D gene (7 bases). The length of the CDR3 is 17 residues. Deletions cut 1 base from V and 4 bases from J, with 17 bases between. Germline V gene sequence: CDR1 KGHSH, CDR2 LQKENI. The CDR3 sequence is CASSPRFGGAAYNEQFF. Written as DNA, the CDR3 is TGTGCCAGCTCACCACGGTTTGGGGGGGCCGCGTACAATGAGCAGTTCTTC.

V is TRBV18 and J is TRBJ1-2; TRBD1 matches 8 bases. Trimming removed 5 bases from V and 3 bases from J; junction bases left unmatched: 2. The CDR3 spans 13 residues. Germline CDR1 is KGHSH and CDR2 is LQKENI. The CDR3 DNA reads TGTGCCAGCTCAGAGGGACAGGACTATGGCTACACCTTC. Encoded protein: CASSEGQDYGYTF.

The rearrangement uses TRBV5-1 and TRBJ2-5; no reliable D call. The CDR3 is made up of 14 amino acids. The germline V gene encodes CDR1 SGHRS and CDR2 YFSETQ. The ends were cut back, 2 bases at V and 0 bases at J, with 8 bases in the middle. The CDR3 bases are TGCGCCAGCAGCTTTGGTCAGAACCAAGAGACCCAGTACTTC. It is translated as CASSFGQNQETQYF.

This clone was recorded once. This sequence joins TRBV4-1 and TRBJ2-3, with D possibly TRBD1 on 6 matching bases. Trimming removed 1 base at V and 0 bases at J, with 8 bases between. From germline, CDR1 is MGHRA and CDR2 YSYEKL. The CDR3 length is 15 residues. The CDR3 DNA follows: TGCGCCAGCAGCCAAGGCAGGGGTAGCACAGATACGCAGTATTTT. Its protein is CASSQGRGSTDTQYF.

This chain connects TRBV5-6 to TRBJ2-7, with D possibly TRBD1 on 5 matching bases. V gave up 1 base and J gave up 1 base, with 18 bases separating them. This CDR3 contains 17 residues. From germline, CDR1 is SGHDT and CDR2 YYEEEE. The CDR3 loop reads CASSLLAWGSWSYEQYF. CDR3 in DNA: TGTGCCAGCAGCTTGCTTGCATGGGGCAGTTGGTCCTACGAGCAGTACTTC.

The chain employs TRBV5-1 and TRBJ1-1; TRBD1 aligns across 8 bases. CDR1 and CDR2 (germline): SGHRS, YFSETQ. The CDR3 extends over 15 amino acids. V was pared by 0 bases and J by 3 bases, with 4 bases of the junction left unmatched. The CDR3, as DNA: TGCGCCAGCAGCTTGGAGAACAGGGGGTACACTGAAGCTTTCTTT. Protein product: CASSLENRGYTEAFF.

This clone was seen a few times. This chain uses TRBV7-9 with TRBJ2-7, with 7 bases identical to TRBD1. This CDR3 is 16 amino acids long. The V and J ends lost 1 base and 1 base, in that order; junction bases with no gene match: 7. Germline-derived CDR1 and CDR2 are SEHNR and FQNEAQ (reference sequence). The CDR3 DNA is TGTGCCAGCAGCTTAGAGGGGGCTGAGAAATCCTACGAGCAGTACTTC. It codes for CASSLEGAEKSYEQYF. The full variable domain, its missing parts supplied by reference TRBV7-9 and TRBJ2-7, is DTGVSQNPRHKITKRGQNVTFRCDPISEHNRLYWYRQTLGQGPEFLTYFQNEAQLEKSRLLSDRFSAERPKGSFSTLEIQRTEQGDSAMYLCASSLEGAEKSYEQYFGPGTRLTVT.

This rearrangement joins TRBV5-4 to TRBJ2-5; D not resolved. This CDR3 contains 15 residues. Germline CDR1 SGHNT, CDR2 YYREEE (reference sequence). V was shortened by 0 bases and J by 5 bases, with 14 bases between the two germline ends. This chain's CDR3 is CASSLGGGYLETQYF. The CDR3 nucleotides read TGTGCCAGCAGCTTGGGCGGCGGATATTTGGAGACCCAGTACTTC.

The chain uses TRBV5-4 and TRBJ1-2; 7 positions agree with TRBD1. This CDR3 comprises 16 residues. The V gene end was trimmed by 4 bases and the J gene end by 4 bases; junction bases not matched to a gene: 13. Germline loops: CDR1 SGHNT, CDR2 YYREEE (reference sequence). The CDR3: CASSAPGGPRGYGYTF. DNA for the CDR3: TGTGCCAGCAGCGCGCCAGGGGGTCCGAGAGGCTATGGCTACACCTTC.

This sequence joins TRBV5-1 and TRBJ2-7; 7 bases are shared with TRBD1. The CDR3 totals 15 residues. The germline V gene has CDR1 SGHRS and CDR2 YFSETQ. The V segment lost 5 bases and the J segment 3 bases; nucleotides outside the gene matches: 11. DNA for the CDR3: TGCGCCAGCAGAGTGAGACAGGGTAGGGGCTACGAGCAGTACTTC. Protein sequence: CASRVRQGRGYEQYF. The whole variable domain, remainder taken from reference TRBV5-1 and TRBJ2-7, is KAGVTQTPRYLIKTRGQQVTLSCSPISGHRSVSWYQQTPGQGLQFLFEYFSETQRNKGNFPGRFSGRQFSNSRSEMNVSTLELGDSALYLCASRVRQGRGYEQYFGPGTRLTVT.

This chain uses TRBV27 with TRBJ1-5; possibly TRBD1 for D (5 bases). The CDR3 consists of 18 residues. Per germline, CDR1 MNHEY and CDR2 SMNVEV (reference sequence). Trimming shortened V by 5 bases and J by 0 bases, and 20 bases separated the two germline ends. CDR3 nucleotide sequence: TGTGCCAGCAGTCTTCAGGGTCACCCGAATTATAGCAATCAGCCCCAGCATTTT. It specifies CASSLQGHPNYSNQPQHF.

This clone was detected only once. The rearrangement links TRBV6-5 to TRBJ1-2; 8 positions match TRBD1. Germline-derived CDR1 and CDR2 are MNHEY and SVGAGI. The J segment lost 10 bases and the V segment lost 5 bases, leaving 12 bases of the junction unmatched. The CDR3 length is 14 residues. CDR3 loop: CASSRIGQGLPYTF. CDR3 DNA: TGTGCCAGCAGTAGAATTGGACAGGGCCTGCCCTACACCTTC.

V is TRBV27 and J is TRBJ2-5; D gene unclear. Germline CDR1 reads MNHEY; CDR2 reads SMNVEV (reference sequence). The V and J ends lost 0 bases and 5 bases respectively, with 10 bases between them. The CDR3 is 14 amino acids. The CDR3 DNA is TGTGCCAGCAGTTTATCGATGGCCCTGGAGACCCAGTACTTC. Translation gives CASSLSMALETQYF.